What follows are 15 T cell receptor beta chains derived from one specimen sequenced in a study of T cell repertoires in cytomegalovirus infection. TCRdb recomputed calls from the reads with MiXCR, one row per CDR3 protein. The sample includes roughly 500,000 distinct CDR3 sequences, 16% of them seen just once. The sample comprised CD8+ T cells from PBMCs. The receptors derive from a human donor in good health (CMV status not recorded). Some clones in this sample may be carry-over from other donors' samples.

The V gene is TRBV20-1, the J gene TRBJ2-7; 11 bases agree with TRBD2. From germline, CDR1 is DFQATT and CDR2 SNEGSKA (reference sequence). This CDR3 region has 15 residues. Germline trimming cut 4 bases from V and 2 bases from J; bases unmatched to any gene: 7. The CDR3 sequence is CSATETSGGPYEQYF. CDR3 in DNA: TGCAGTGCTACGGAAACTAGCGGGGGACCCTACGAGCAGTACTTC.

In this sample, this clonotype turned up many times. The chain employs TRBV11-2 and TRBJ2-3; TRBD2 aligns across 12 bases. The CDR3 extends over 16 amino acids. Germline V gives CDR1 SGHAT, CDR2 FQNNGV. J lost 6 bases, V lost 5 bases, and 9 bases had no gene match. For the CDR3, the DNA is TGTGCCAGCAGCCCTTACCTAGCGGGAGGGCCGGATACGCAGTATTTT. This encodes CASSPYLAGGPDTQYF.

Ten or more counts support this clonotype. V and J are TRBV7-9 and TRBJ2-5; 9 positions match TRBD2. This CDR3 spans 14 amino acids. V was clipped by 6 bases and J by 3 bases; unmatched bases: 5. Germline CDR1 reads SEHNR; CDR2 reads FQNEAQ (reference sequence). The CDR3 loop reads CASRPSGAKETQYF. The CDR3 DNA reads as TGTGCCAGCAGACCTAGCGGGGCGAAAGAGACCCAGTACTTC.

This clonotype has just a few counts. The chain uses TRBV2 and TRBJ2-1, with TRBD2 matching 9 bases. Germline assignment: CDR1 SNHLY and CDR2 FYNNEI. J lost 6 bases, V lost 8 bases, and 8 bases had no gene match. The CDR3 loop spans 14 amino acids. CDR3 sequence: CASLLAGEGNEQFF. CDR3 coding DNA: TGTGCCAGCCTCTTAGCGGGAGAGGGCAATGAGCAGTTCTTC.

For the CDR3, the DNA is TGCAGTGCTTGGTTCAGGACAGGATCTAACACGCAAGAGACCCAGTACTTC. This translates into CSAWFRTGSNTQETQYF. The rearrangement joins TRBV20-1 to TRBJ2-5; TRBD1 agrees at 7 bases. The CDR3 has 17 residues. Germline CDR1 DFQATT, CDR2 SNEGSKA (reference sequence). V lost 5 bases and J lost 2; bases outside the gene matches: 17.

With respect to this clonotype: Mismatch with germline at one junction end may stem from a read error. CDR3 nucleotides: TGTGCCAGAAGCTCAGAGCTGGGGGCGAAAACTGAAGCTTTCTTT. Translated: CARSSELGAKTEAFF. V and J are TRBV7-6 and TRBJ1-1, with D possibly TRBD1 on 6 matching bases. The CDR3 covers 15 residues. Germline V gene data show CDR1 as SGHVS and CDR2 as FNYEAQ.

The chain carries TRBV5-4 and TRBJ2-7; D unresolved. V was shortened by 7 bases and J by 1 base, with 18 bases between the two germline ends. CDR3 size: 15 residues. Germline V CDR1 and CDR2: SGHNT, YYREEE (reference sequence). For the CDR3, the DNA is TGTGCCAGCGGACCCGGTGGGCCTGCGTCCTACGAGCAGTACTTC. Encoded protein: CASGPGGPASYEQYF.

This clonotype was counted between two and nine times. The chain uses TRBV19 and TRBJ1-5; D may be TRBD1 (6 bases). Germline V lookup: CDR1 LNHDA, CDR2 SQIVND (reference sequence). The CDR3 spans 15 residues. Trimming took 3 bases from V and 0 from J, leaving 9 bases between them. This CDR3 is CASSMGTNSNQPQHF. The CDR3 coding sequence is TGTGCCAGTAGTATGGGGACAAATAGCAATCAGCCCCAGCATTTT.

The CDR3 loop is CAKTLWLQETQYF. The DNA for the CDR3 is TGTGCCAAGACCCTGTGGCTACAAGAGACCCAGTACTTC. The genes are TRBV2 and TRBJ2-5, with unresolved D. V lost 10 bases and J lost 2, with 14 bases in between. CDR3 length: 13 residues. Germline loops: CDR1 SNHLY, CDR2 FYNNEI.

V and J are TRBV20-1 and TRBJ2-1, with D possibly being TRBD2 (5 bases). The CDR3 extends over 13 amino acids. Germline V gene sequence: CDR1 DFQATT, CDR2 SNEGSKA (reference sequence). Between the trimmed V and J ends, which lost 5 bases and 4 bases, there was a span of 12 bases. The CDR3 reads CSASRAQYNEQFF. Here the CDR3 DNA reads TGCAGTGCTTCGAGGGCCCAGTACAATGAGCAGTTCTTC.

This chain joins TRBV5-6 and TRBJ1-2; D is ambiguous. Germline values: CDR1 SGHDT, CDR2 YYEEEE. The CDR3 consists of 12 residues. Trimming left V 4 bases short and J 6 bases short, with 10 bases between. The CDR3 reads CASSPRGNGYTF. The DNA for the CDR3 is TGTGCCAGCAGCCCCCGTGGGAATGGCTACACCTTC.

This clonotype was counted only a few times. This chain joins TRBV19 and TRBJ2-3; TRBD1 matches 8 bases. Germline V CDR1 and CDR2: LNHDA, SQIVND (reference sequence). V lost 8 bases, J lost 6 bases, and 16 bases stayed unmatched. The CDR3 has 16 amino acids. The CDR3 spells CASQKELRQGSDTQYF. CDR3 DNA sequence: TGTGCCAGTCAAAAAGAGTTGAGACAGGGGTCCGATACGCAGTATTTT.

This clonotype was seen ten or more times. The chain carries TRBV5-4 and TRBJ2-2; 9 nucleotides agree with TRBD1. Trimming removed 8 bases from V and 3 bases from J; junction bases left unmatched: 14. CDR3 length equals 17 residues. Looked up from germline, CDR1 is SGHNT and CDR2 is YYREEE (reference sequence). The CDR3 sequence: CARNRGRSLSDTGELFF. As DNA, the CDR3 is TGTGCCAGGAACAGGGGGCGATCATTGTCGGACACCGGGGAGCTGTTTTTT.

This clonotype was recorded at least ten times. The rearrangement uses TRBV7-9 and TRBJ2-1, with 10 positions matching TRBD2. The CDR3 is 18 amino acids. Per germline, CDR1 SEHNR and CDR2 FQNEAQ (reference sequence). After removal of 5 bases from V and 5 bases from J, the junction contained 15 bases not matched to a gene. The CDR3 protein is CASSATRGAGGIDNEQFF. CDR3 DNA: TGTGCCAGCAGCGCTACCAGGGGAGCGGGAGGGATAGACAATGAGCAGTTCTTC.

The V call is TRBV24-1, the J call TRBJ2-5; no clear D gene. From germline, CDR1 is KGHDR and CDR2 SFDVKD. V was pared by 3 bases and J by 4 bases, with 14 bases between. The CDR3 is 15 amino acids. CDR3 DNA sequence: TGTGCCACCAGTGATCCCCCCCGAGGCGGAGAGACCCAGTACTTC. It specifies CATSDPPRGGETQYF.